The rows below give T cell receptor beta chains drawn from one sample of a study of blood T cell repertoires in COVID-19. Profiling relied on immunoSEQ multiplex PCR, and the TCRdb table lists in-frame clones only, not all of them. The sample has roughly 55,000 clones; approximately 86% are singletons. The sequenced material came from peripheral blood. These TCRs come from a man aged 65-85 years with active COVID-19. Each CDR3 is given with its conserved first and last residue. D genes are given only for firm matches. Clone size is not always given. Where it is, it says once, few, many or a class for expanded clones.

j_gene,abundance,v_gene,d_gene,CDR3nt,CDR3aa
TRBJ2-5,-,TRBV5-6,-,TGTGCCAGCAGTCGAACGCCGGGGGCCGGGGGGTACCAAGAGACCCAGTACTTC,CASSRTPGAGGYQETQYF
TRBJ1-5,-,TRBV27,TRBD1,TGTGCCAGCAGTTTAGGACAGGGAGGTAATCAGCCCCAGCATTTT,CASSLGQGGNQPQHF
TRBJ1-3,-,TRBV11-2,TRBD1,TGTGCCAGCAGCCGGGGACAGGGGGTAGGAAACACCATATATTTT,CASSRGQGVGNTIYF
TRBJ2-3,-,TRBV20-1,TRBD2,TGCAGTGCTAGTCCGCTAGCGGGGGTTAGCACAGATACGCAGTATTTT,CSASPLAGVSTDTQYF
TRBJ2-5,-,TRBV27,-,TGTGCCAGCAGTTTCAGCAGGGGCGACCAAGAGACCCAGTACTTC,CASSFSRGDQETQYF
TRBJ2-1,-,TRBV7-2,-,TGTGCCAGCAGCTTCCTCCAAACAGTATACAATGAGCAGTTCTTC,CASSFLQTVYNEQFF
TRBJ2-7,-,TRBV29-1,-,TGCAGCGTTGCTCCGAGCTCCTACGAGCAGTACTTC,CSVAPSSYEQYF
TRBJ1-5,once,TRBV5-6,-,TGTGCCAGCAGCCTCTCAGATCAGCCCCAGCATTTT,CASSLSDQPQHF
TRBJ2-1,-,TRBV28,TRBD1,TGTGCCAGCAACACGCCAGGGGGTAGCTTGGAGCAGTTCTTC,CASNTPGGSLEQFF
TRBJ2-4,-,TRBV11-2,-,TGTGCCAGCAGCTTAGTCAGGGAAAACATTCAGTACTTC,CASSLVRENIQYF
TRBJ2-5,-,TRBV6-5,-,TGTGCCAGCATCGGGGACAACCAAGAGACCCAGTACTTC,CASIGDNQETQYF
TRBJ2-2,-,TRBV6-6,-,TGTGCCAGCAGTCAACGCCGGGACAGAGGAACTAGCGGACGCACCGGGGAGCTGTTTTTT,CASSQRRDRGTSGRTGELFF
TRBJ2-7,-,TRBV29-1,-,TGCAGCGTTGAAGTTCAGGGGATCCTATCCTACGAGCAGTACTTC,CSVEVQGILSYEQYF
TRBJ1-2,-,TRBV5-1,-,TGCGCCAGCAGCTTGGGAGGGGCAGGGGCTGGCTACACCTTC,CASSLGGAGAGYTF
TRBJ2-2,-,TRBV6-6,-,TGTGCCAGCAGTCCACTGACAAGGACCGGGGAGCTGTTTTTT,CASSPLTRTGELFF
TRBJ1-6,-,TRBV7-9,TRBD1,TGTGCCAGCAGCCCCCCGGGACAGGGGAATTCACCCCTCCACTTT,CASSPPGQGNSPLHF
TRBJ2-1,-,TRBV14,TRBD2,TGTGCCAGCAGCCCAGGACTAGCGGGGGGGCGGGCCTACAATGAGCAGTTCTTC,CASSPGLAGGRAYNEQFF
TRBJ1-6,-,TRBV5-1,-,TGCGCCAGCAGCTTGGAAGCATTGGGCTCCTCACCCCTCCACTTT,CASSLEALGSSPLHF
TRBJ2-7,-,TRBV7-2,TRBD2,TGTGCCAGCAACCCTAGCGGGGGGGCAGGTGAGCAGTACTTC,CASNPSGGAGEQYF
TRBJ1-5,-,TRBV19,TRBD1,TGTGCCAGCAGGGACAGGGCTAATCAGCCCCAGCATTTT,CASRDRANQPQHF
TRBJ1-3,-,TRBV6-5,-,TGTGCCAGCGCCCGGCTAGCTGGAAACACCATATATTTT,CASARLAGNTIYF
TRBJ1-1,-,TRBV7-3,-,TGTGCCAGCAGCTTACTCGGGGGAGGGTACACTGAAGCTTTCTTT,CASSLLGGGYTEAFF
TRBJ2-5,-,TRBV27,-,TGTGCCAGCAGAGGTTGGGCCTCTTCACTTGGGGAGACCCAGTACTTC,CASRGWASSLGETQYF
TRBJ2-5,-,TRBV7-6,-,TGTGCCAGCAGCTTAGTAGTCCTAGCGTACCAAGAGACCCAGTACTTC,CASSLVVLAYQETQYF
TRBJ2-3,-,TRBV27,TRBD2,TGTGCCAGCGGCCGGGGGAGGGTCGGTACAGATACGCAGTATTTT,CASGRGRVGTDTQYF
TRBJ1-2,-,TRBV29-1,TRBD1,TGCAGCGTTGAAGGGTGGACAGGCTCTCTTGGCTATGGCTACACCTTC,CSVEGWTGSLGYGYTF
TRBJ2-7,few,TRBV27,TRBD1,TGTGCCAGCAGTCCTCACCGGACAGGGCGGGGCGAGCAGTACTTC,CASSPHRTGRGEQYF
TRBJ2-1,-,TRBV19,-,TGTGCCAGTAGCCCAGGATGGTATGAGCAGTTCTTC,CASSPGWYEQFF
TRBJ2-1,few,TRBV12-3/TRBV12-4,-,TGTGCCAGCAGCTACGTTATCTATGAGCAGTTCTTC,CASSYVIYEQFF
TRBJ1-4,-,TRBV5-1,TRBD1,TGCGCCAGCAGCTTAACCGGGACAGGGCTCGGAGAACTGTTTTTT,CASSLTGTGLGELFF
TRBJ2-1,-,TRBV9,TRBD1,TGTGCCAGCAGCGTATTCTTGACAGGGAAGGAGAATGAGCAGTTCTTC,CASSVFLTGKENEQFF
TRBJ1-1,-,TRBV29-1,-,TGCAGCGTTGATGAGGGAAGCACTGAAGCTTTCTTT,CSVDEGSTEAFF
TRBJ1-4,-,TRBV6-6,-,TGTGCCACTCAAGACAGGCCGAATGAAAAACTGTTTTTT,CATQDRPNEKLFF
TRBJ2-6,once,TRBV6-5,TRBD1,TGTGCCAGCAGCTCGACAGGGAGTGGGGCCAACGTCCTGACTTTC,CASSSTGSGANVLTF
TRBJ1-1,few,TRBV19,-,TGTGCCAGCCTCAGCGGGGGCCTAGACACTGAAGCTTTCTTT,CASLSGGLDTEAFF
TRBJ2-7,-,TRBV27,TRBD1,TGTGCCAGCAGTGTGGGACAGGGGAGGGAGCAGTACTTC,CASSVGQGREQYF
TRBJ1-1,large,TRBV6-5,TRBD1,TGTGCCAGCAGCTCCGGGACAGGTTTTGAAGCTTTCTTT,CASSSGTGFEAFF
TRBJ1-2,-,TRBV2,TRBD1,TGTGCCAGCAGGGGACAGGGTAGTGGGACTGTCTATGGCTACACCTTC,CASRGQGSGTVYGYTF
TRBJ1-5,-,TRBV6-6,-,TGTGCCAGCAGAGAAGGAGGGCCCAATCAGCCCCAGCATTTT,CASREGGPNQPQHF
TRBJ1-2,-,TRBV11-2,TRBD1,TGTGCCAGCAGCCCCATCAGGGGGCGGGTCGGCTACACCTTC,CASSPIRGRVGYTF
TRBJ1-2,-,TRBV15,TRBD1,TGTGCCACCAGCGAGACAGGGAACTATGGCTACACCTTC,CATSETGNYGYTF
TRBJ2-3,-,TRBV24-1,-,TGTGCCACCAGTGATTCTAGCACAGATACGCAGTATTTT,CATSDSSTDTQYF
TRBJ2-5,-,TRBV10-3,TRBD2,TGTGCCATCAGTGAGTCGGGGGGGGAAGAGACCCAGTACTTC,CAISESGGEETQYF
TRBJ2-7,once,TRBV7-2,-,TGTGCCAGCAGCTTAGCGGAGGGTTCCTACGAGCAGTACTTC,CASSLAEGSYEQYF
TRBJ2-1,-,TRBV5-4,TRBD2,TGTGCCAGCAGCCGGGCTAGCGGGGGGGGCTCCTACAATGAGCAGTTCTTC,CASSRASGGGSYNEQFF
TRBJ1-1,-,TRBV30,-,TGTGCCTGGAGTAGGGGGTCCAAGAACACTGAAGCTTTCTTT,CAWSRGSKNTEAFF
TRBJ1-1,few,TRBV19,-,TGTGCCAGTAGTAAGTCAGGGCTGAGCACTGAAGCTTTCTTT,CASSKSGLSTEAFF
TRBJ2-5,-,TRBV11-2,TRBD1,TGTGCCAGCCGGCAACAGGGGAGAGAGACCCAGTACTTC,CASRQQGRETQYF
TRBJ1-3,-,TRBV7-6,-,TGTGCCAGCAGCTTATTTGGACAGTCAACCTCTGGAAACACCATATATTTT,CASSLFGQSTSGNTIYF
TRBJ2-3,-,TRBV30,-,TGTGCCTGGAGTGTCCCCTCGAGTACGCAGTATTTT,CAWSVPSSTQYF
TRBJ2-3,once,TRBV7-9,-,TGTGCCAGCAGCCGCTCCCCGGGACTTCAAATTGGGTTTAAGGATACGCAGTATTTT,CASSRSPGLQIGFKDTQYF
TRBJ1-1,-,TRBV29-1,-,TGCAGCGCCGGGGCCCCGGGAGACACTGAAGCTTTCTTT,CSAGAPGDTEAFF
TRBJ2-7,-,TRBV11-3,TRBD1,TGTGCCAGCAGCTTTGACAGGGGGTTAGCCTCCGAGCAGTACTTC,CASSFDRGLASEQYF
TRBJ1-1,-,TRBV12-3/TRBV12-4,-,TGTGCCAGCATCTGGGAGGGTAACACTGAAGCTTTCTTT,CASIWEGNTEAFF